The rows below give T cell receptor beta chains drawn from one sample of a study of T-cell memory formation after mild COVID-19. TCRdb itself ran the 5' RACE reads through MiXCR, one entry per CDR3 protein. There are 100,000 to 150,000 distinct CDR3 sequences in the sample; approximately 5.9% occur only once, and approximately 2% lies in the top ten. Input material: PBMCs or a T cell subset sorted from them (not recorded which). These receptors were taken from an adult woman who had mild COVID-19 (a few samples of this study predate the infection). Cell type and time point are not known. CDR3s include the opening cysteine and the closing phenylalanine or tryptophan. The order of the fields is CDR3 DNA, CDR3 protein, J gene, D gene, V gene, clone size. A D gene is named only where the DNA matches it firmly. The listing skips clone size in some rows; elsewhere it reads once, few, many or a size class.

CDR3 DNA: TGTGCCAGCAGCCGAGACAGGGGGGGCACTGAAGCTTTCTTT; CDR3 protein: CASSRDRGGTEAFF; J gene: TRBJ1-1; D gene: TRBD1; V gene: TRBV7-2; clone size: -
CDR3 DNA: TGCGCCAGCAGCTTGGGGACTAGCGGAGACCGAGAGTTCTTC; CDR3 protein: CASSLGTSGDREFF; J gene: TRBJ2-1; D gene: TRBD2; V gene: TRBV5-1; clone size: -
CDR3 DNA: TGTGCCAGCAGCATGACCTGGGGGACCCAGTACTTC; CDR3 protein: CASSMTWGTQYF; J gene: TRBJ2-5; D gene: -; V gene: TRBV5-6; clone size: -
CDR3 DNA: TGCGCCAGCAGCTCCCGGACAGGGGATGGCTACACCTTC; CDR3 protein: CASSSRTGDGYTF; J gene: TRBJ1-2; D gene: TRBD1; V gene: TRBV5-1; clone size: few
CDR3 DNA: TGTGCCAGCAGTTACTCTAACATCGTTTCCTACGAGCAGTACTTC; CDR3 protein: CASSYSNIVSYEQYF; J gene: TRBJ2-7; D gene: -; V gene: TRBV6-5; clone size: few
CDR3 DNA: TGTGCCAGCAGTGTTTTGAGGGACAATGAGCAGTTCTTC; CDR3 protein: CASSVLRDNEQFF; J gene: TRBJ2-1; D gene: -; V gene: TRBV2; clone size: few
CDR3 DNA: TGCGCCAGCAGCTCAGGACAGGGTGGCTACGAGCAGTACTTC; CDR3 protein: CASSSGQGGYEQYF; J gene: TRBJ2-7; D gene: TRBD1; V gene: TRBV5-1; clone size: many
CDR3 DNA: TGTGCCAGCAGCTTAGGTCCAGGGGAGAACTCACCCCTCCACTTT; CDR3 protein: CASSLGPGENSPLHF; J gene: TRBJ1-6; D gene: -; V gene: TRBV7-2; clone size: many
CDR3 DNA: TGTGCCAGCAGCGCAGGGGCAGGGGCTAGGGATCAGCCCCAGCATTTT; CDR3 protein: CASSAGAGARDQPQHF; J gene: TRBJ1-5; D gene: -; V gene: TRBV2; clone size: many
CDR3 DNA: TGCAGTGCTAGTAATGCCGGGACAGGCTCCTACGAGCAGTACTTC; CDR3 protein: CSASNAGTGSYEQYF; J gene: TRBJ2-7; D gene: TRBD1; V gene: TRBV20-1; clone size: many
CDR3 DNA: TGTGCCACCAGTGACTCGACCCGGTCGGGCAAAAACATTCAGTACTTC; CDR3 protein: CATSDSTRSGKNIQYF; J gene: TRBJ2-4; D gene: -; V gene: TRBV24-1; clone size: -
CDR3 DNA: TGTGCCAGCAGCTTAGAGGGACATCCAAGCGATGAGCAGTTCTTC; CDR3 protein: CASSLEGHPSDEQFF; J gene: TRBJ2-1; D gene: -; V gene: TRBV7-9; clone size: many
CDR3 DNA: TGCAGTGCTAGACCGGTTATTGGGATTACCTACGAGCAGTACTTC; CDR3 protein: CSARPVIGITYEQYF; J gene: TRBJ2-7; D gene: -; V gene: TRBV20-1; clone size: many
CDR3 DNA: TGTGCCAGCAGTTTTTCCTTCGAAGCTTTCTTT; CDR3 protein: CASSFSFEAFF; J gene: TRBJ1-1; D gene: -; V gene: TRBV12-3/TRBV12-4; clone size: few
CDR3 DNA: TGCGCCAGCAGTAAGCAGGCTAGCGGGGGGAGGAACGAGCAGTACTTC; CDR3 protein: CASSKQASGGRNEQYF; J gene: TRBJ2-7; D gene: TRBD2; V gene: TRBV5-1; clone size: few
CDR3 DNA: TGTGCCACCAGTGCGGGGGGGGATAATGAGCAGTTCTTC; CDR3 protein: CATSAGGDNEQFF; J gene: TRBJ2-1; D gene: TRBD2; V gene: TRBV24-1; clone size: few
CDR3 DNA: TGTGCCAGCATCTTTCTGGCGGGAGACACAGATACGCAGTATTTT; CDR3 protein: CASIFLAGDTDTQYF; J gene: TRBJ2-3; D gene: TRBD2; V gene: TRBV5-6; clone size: many
CDR3 DNA: TGCGCCAGCAGCTGGACGGCGGCAGCTAATGAAAAACTGTTTTTT; CDR3 protein: CASSWTAAANEKLFF; J gene: TRBJ1-4; D gene: -; V gene: TRBV5-1; clone size: few
CDR3 DNA: TGCAGTGCTAGGGCAGGGACAGGGAATCTTGCGCAGTTCTTC; CDR3 protein: CSARAGTGNLAQFF; J gene: TRBJ2-1; D gene: TRBD1; V gene: TRBV20-1; clone size: few
CDR3 DNA: TGTGCCAGCAGTGATTGGAGGCATCAAGAGACCCAGTACTTC; CDR3 protein: CASSDWRHQETQYF; J gene: TRBJ2-5; D gene: -; V gene: TRBV2; clone size: few
CDR3 DNA: TGTGCCAGCAGCCGGACCGGGACAGGACGGGGAGAAGCTTTCTTT; CDR3 protein: CASSRTGTGRGEAFF; J gene: TRBJ1-1; D gene: TRBD1; V gene: TRBV3-1; clone size: few
CDR3 DNA: TGTGCCAGCAGTTTCCGCCGGGGTAGCAATCAGCCCCAGCATTTT; CDR3 protein: CASSFRRGSNQPQHF; J gene: TRBJ1-5; D gene: -; V gene: TRBV12-3/TRBV12-4; clone size: few
CDR3 DNA: TGTGCCAGCAGTTTAGACGGGGGGCATGGCTACACCTTC; CDR3 protein: CASSLDGGHGYTF; J gene: TRBJ1-2; D gene: -; V gene: TRBV12-3/TRBV12-4; clone size: -
CDR3 DNA: TGTGCCAGCAGCTGGGACAGATTTGAAGCTTTCTTT; CDR3 protein: CASSWDRFEAFF; J gene: TRBJ1-1; D gene: TRBD1; V gene: TRBV6-1; clone size: few
CDR3 DNA: TGTGCCAGCAGCTTGGACATCACCCTAACCATGAACACTGAAGCTTTCTTT; CDR3 protein: CASSLDITLTMNTEAFF; J gene: TRBJ1-1; D gene: -; V gene: TRBV5-6; clone size: few
CDR3 DNA: TGTGCCAGCAGTGTTACGACAGGGGGCGCCGAGACCCAGTACTTC; CDR3 protein: CASSVTTGGAETQYF; J gene: TRBJ2-5; D gene: TRBD1; V gene: TRBV3-1; clone size: few
CDR3 DNA: TGCGCCAGCAGTTTGGCAAGTGCGAACACCGGGGAGCTGTTTTTT; CDR3 protein: CASSLASANTGELFF; J gene: TRBJ2-2; D gene: -; V gene: TRBV5-1; clone size: many
CDR3 DNA: TGCGCCAGCAGCCCCGCAACTAGCGCGATTGACAATGAGCAGTTCTTC; CDR3 protein: CASSPATSAIDNEQFF; J gene: TRBJ2-1; D gene: TRBD2; V gene: TRBV5-1; clone size: many
CDR3 DNA: TGTGCCAGCACCTTAAGGGGACAGGGATTTTGGAAGCAGTATTTT; CDR3 protein: CASTLRGQGFWKQYF; J gene: TRBJ2-3; D gene: TRBD1; V gene: TRBV6-5; clone size: few
CDR3 DNA: TGTGCCAGCAGCCAAGGGGGTCCCCATACAAATCGACAGGGAATCGTCTATCAGCCCCAGCATTTT; CDR3 protein: CASSQGGPHTNRQGIVYQPQHF; J gene: TRBJ1-5; D gene: TRBD1; V gene: TRBV4-2; clone size: few
CDR3 DNA: TGTGCCACCAGTGACCGGTCGGAACTCCGGGGAGAGACCCAGTACTTC; CDR3 protein: CATSDRSELRGETQYF; J gene: TRBJ2-5; D gene: -; V gene: TRBV24-1; clone size: -
CDR3 DNA: TGCAGCGTGGCCGGACATAGTAACACAGATACGCAGTATTTT; CDR3 protein: CSVAGHSNTDTQYF; J gene: TRBJ2-3; D gene: -; V gene: TRBV29-1; clone size: many
CDR3 DNA: TGTGCCAGCAGCCAGCCAAACCCAGGGTCTGGGGCCAACGTCCTGACTTTC; CDR3 protein: CASSQPNPGSGANVLTF; J gene: TRBJ2-6; D gene: -; V gene: TRBV4-2; clone size: -
CDR3 DNA: TGTGCCAGCAGCTTAGATGCCGGACTGTTCACCGGGGAGCTGTTTTTT; CDR3 protein: CASSLDAGLFTGELFF; J gene: TRBJ2-2; D gene: -; V gene: TRBV7-8; clone size: many
CDR3 DNA: TGTGCCAGCAGTCCTGGGAGTCCGGCTAGCACAGATACGCAGTATTTT; CDR3 protein: CASSPGSPASTDTQYF; J gene: TRBJ2-3; D gene: -; V gene: TRBV12-3/TRBV12-4; clone size: -
CDR3 DNA: TGCGCCAGCAGCTGGCGGGAGGGCGGCACCGGGGAGCTGTTTTTT; CDR3 protein: CASSWREGGTGELFF; J gene: TRBJ2-2; D gene: TRBD2; V gene: TRBV5-1; clone size: -